Presented here are 10 T cell receptor beta chains from one specimen sequenced in a study of Graves' ophthalmopathy and Graves' hyperthyroidism. Amplification from RNA transcripts yielded the TCR beta CDR3 regions. After a first-round RT-PCR with HTBI primers, a second-round multiplex PCR was run. TCRdb analysed the multiplex PCR reads with MiXCR anew, one entry per CDR3 protein. The table records 650,000 to 800,000 distinct CDR3 sequences, 35% to 50% of them present only once. Sequencing was carried out using peripheral blood. The receptors originated from an adult man with Graves' ophthalmopathy.

This clonotype came up many times. The CDR3 protein is CASRKTGARYGYTF. CDR3 coding DNA: TGTGCCAGCAGGAAGACAGGGGCAAGATATGGCTACACCTTC. V usage is TRBV5-5 and J usage is TRBJ1-2; 8 bases align to TRBD1. Trimming took 5 bases from V and 5 from J; bases not matched to a gene: 8. CDR1 is SGHKS, CDR2 YYEKEE, per germline (reference sequence). CDR3 length: 14 amino acids. Full variable domain (outside the CDR3, taken from reference TRBV5-5 and TRBJ1-2): DAGVTQSPTHLIKTRGQQVTLRCSPISGHKSVSWYQQVLGQGPQFIFQYYEKEERGRGNFPDRFSARQFPNYSSELNVNALLLGDSALYLCASRKTGARYGYTFGSGTRLTVV.

At least ten counts were recorded for this clonotype. The chain is built from TRBV6-5 and TRBJ2-7; 7 nucleotides line up with TRBD1. In germline, CDR1 is MNHEY, CDR2 SVGAGI. The CDR3 runs 13 residues. With 5 bases clipped from V and 6 bases from J, the junction kept 7 bases outside the gene matches. CDR3 in amino acids: CASSEGQRSEQYF. The CDR3 nucleotides read TGTGCCAGCAGTGAGGGACAGAGGAGCGAGCAGTACTTC.

V is TRBV20-1 and J is TRBJ2-7; the match to TRBD2 covers 9 bases. Trimming cost V 4 bases and J 3 bases; bases outside gene matches: 13. This CDR3 comprises 16 residues. The germline CDR1 and CDR2 sequences are DFQATT and SNEGSKA (reference sequence). The CDR3: CSATRGPSGVRYEQYF. The DNA of the CDR3 is TGCAGTGCTACTAGAGGACCTAGCGGGGTACGCTACGAGCAGTACTTC.

To note about this clonotype: A read error is likely, as this CDR3 ends without the conserved phenylalanine or tryptophan. No DNA is shown, since the ends of the CDR3 on it are uncertain; the CDR3 is the one TCRdb lists. The rearrangement links TRBV25-1 to TRBJ1-4; no check of the table's D call, TRBD1, against the DNA was made. A total of 9 residues make up the CDR3, ends included. Germline V gene data show CDR1 as MGHDK and CDR2 as SYGVNS. This chain's CDR3 is CASSQDRGH.

This clonotype was observed a few times. The CDR3 nucleotides are TGTGCCAGCATCCTAGGGGACAGCCTCTATGGCTACACCTTC. It yields the protein CASILGDSLYGYTF. V usage is TRBV12-3 or TRBV12-4 and J usage is TRBJ1-2, with 7 bases lining up with TRBD1. There are 14 residues in the CDR3. V was pared by 7 bases and J by 4 bases, with 9 bases of the junction left unmatched.

Details on this clonotype: A much larger clonotype is one base distant, so this may be a read error. The rearrangement uses TRBV7-3 and TRBJ2-7; 7 positions match TRBD1. CDR3 length: 18 residues. Germline V gives CDR1 SGHTA, CDR2 FQGTGA. With V trimmed by 3 bases and J by 2 bases, 16 bases remained unmatched. CDR3 coding DNA: TGTGCCAGCAGCTTGGAACCGACGACAGGGAGAGGCGCCTACGAGCAGTACTTC. Translation: CASSLEPTTGRGAYEQYF.

This clonotype has a handful of counts. The J gene is TRBJ1-2, the V gene TRBV20-1; 8 bases are a match to TRBD1. The germline CDR1 and CDR2 sequences are DFQATT and SNEGSKA (reference sequence). V shed 5 bases, J shed 8 bases, and the junction held 7 bases outside the gene matches. This CDR3 contains 12 residues. CDR3 amino acids: CSASDRGDGYTF. The CDR3, as DNA: TGCAGTGCTTCTGACAGGGGTGACGGCTACACCTTC.

This clonotype occurred many times. The rearrangement joins TRBV7-8 to TRBJ2-7; TRBD2 matches at 7 bases. With V trimmed by 5 bases and J by 6 bases, 13 bases remained unmatched. The CDR3 length is 15 residues. The germline gives CDR1 SGHVS, CDR2 FQNEAQ. CDR3 loop: CASSQTSGTLGEQYF. DNA for the CDR3: TGTGCCAGCAGCCAGACCAGCGGGACTCTGGGCGAGCAGTACTTC.

This clonotype came up many times. This chain connects TRBV29-1 to TRBJ1-4, with D tentatively TRBD1 (5 bases). V was trimmed by 1 base and J by 0 bases, leaving 9 bases between them. In germline, CDR1 is SQVTM, CDR2 ANQGSEA. There are 15 residues in the CDR3. The CDR3 DNA sequence: TGCAGCGTTGAAGGGGGGGGTCCAACTAATGAAAAACTGTTTTTT. Residues: CSVEGGGPTNEKLFF.

This clonotype was seen a handful of times. V and J are TRBV6-6 and TRBJ1-5; 7 nucleotides line up with TRBD1. Per germline, CDR1 MNHNY and CDR2 SVGAGI (reference sequence). This CDR3 contains 18 residues. The J segment lost 1 base and the V segment lost 2 bases, leaving 11 bases of the junction unmatched. The CDR3 DNA reads TGTGCCAGCAGTTACCGAGGGACAGCGGGGAAAAGCAATCAGCCCCAGCATTTT. This sequence encodes CASSYRGTAGKSNQPQHF.